This paragraph covers one TCR beta chain sequence. This sample is part of a study of shared clonotypes between healthy human individuals. At a deep level, the assay was run. Assay used: immunoSEQ multiplex PCR; TCRdb lists only in-frame clones, some missing. Of 490,000 or so clones detected, around three quarters appear once; the ten largest clones hold approximately 12%. The CDR3 covers 16 residues. Every donor was a Caucasian adult from Nashville, Tennessee. The unsorted samples took some 90 million PBMCs to get genomic DNA. The TCR was taken from a woman in her 40s in good health. Some clones in this sample may be carry-over from other donors' samples. The V gene is TRBV21-1, the J gene TRBJ1-4; TRBD1, the D gene given by the table, was not confirmed from the DNA. TRBV21-1 is assigned pseudogene status. What was sequenced was PBMCs. DNA for the CDR3: TGTGCCAGCAGGGACAGGGGGTGGTTAACTAATGAAAAACTGTTTTTT. Protein product: CASRDRGWLTNEKLFF.